The 26 T cell receptor beta chains presented below share a single source sample, sequenced in a study of blood T cell repertoires in COVID-19. Some clones are missing from TCRdb's copy, which holds only in-frame ones; the method was immunoSEQ multiplex PCR. The sample gives 300,000 or so clones, about nine tenths of which show up once; 1% is in the top ten. Sequencing used peripheral blood. These receptors were obtained from a man in his fifties with active or convalescent COVID-19.

The chain recombines TRBV19 with TRBJ1-2; D gene uncertain. V was shortened by 5 bases and J by 7 bases, with 20 bases between the two germline ends. Germline values: CDR1 LNHDA, CDR2 SQIVND (reference sequence). The CDR3 runs to 15 residues. The CDR3 DNA sequence: TGTGCCAGTAGTTCCGGACTGGGGAGAGTAAGTGGCTACACCTTC. This encodes CASSSGLGRVSGYTF. Full variable domain (outside the CDR3, taken from reference TRBV19 and TRBJ1-2): DGGITQSPKYLFRKEGQNVTLSCEQNLNHDAMYWYRQDPGQGLRLIYYSQIVNDFQKGDIAEGYSVSREKKESFPLTVTSAQKNPTAFYLCASSSGLGRVSGYTFGSGTRLTVV.

V usage is TRBV15 and J usage is TRBJ2-3; 9 nucleotides agree with TRBD1. Trimming removed 5 bases from V and 2 bases from J; junction bases left unmatched: 5. The CDR3 loop spans 15 amino acids. Germline CDR1 reads LNHNV; CDR2 reads YYDKDF (reference sequence). The CDR3 loop reads CATSGLQGATDTQYF. CDR3 sequence (DNA): TGTGCCACCAGCGGGCTACAGGGGGCCACAGATACGCAGTATTTT.

The V and J genes are TRBV5-5 and TRBJ2-7; TRBD2 agrees at 7 bases. The trim removed 2 bases at V and 3 bases at J, leaving 14 bases unmatched. The CDR3 loop spans 17 amino acids. CDR1 SGHKS and CDR2 YYEKEE come from the germline V gene (reference sequence). The chain's CDR3 is CASSLHFGGLQVYEQYF. CDR3 coding DNA: TGTGCCAGCAGCTTACACTTCGGGGGACTACAGGTCTACGAGCAGTACTTC. Complete variable domain (other parts from reference TRBV5-5 and TRBJ2-7): DAGVTQSPTHLIKTRGQQVTLRCSPISGHKSVSWYQQVLGQGPQFIFQYYEKEERGRGNFPDRFSARQFPNYSSELNVNALLLGDSALYLCASSLHFGGLQVYEQYFGPGTRLTVT.

V and J are TRBV28 and TRBJ2-7, with 8 bases that match TRBD1. The ends lost 7 bases at V and 3 bases at J; junction bases unmatched: 17. CDR1 is MDHEN and CDR2 is SYDVKM in the germline V gene. This CDR3 region has 17 residues. The CDR3 loop is CASTPGTGGSAYYEQYF. The CDR3 nucleotides read TGTGCCAGCACCCCAGGCACAGGGGGGTCGGCATACTACGAGCAGTACTTC.

The chain joins TRBV10-2 to TRBJ2-2, with 9 bases matching TRBD2. CDR3 length: 16 amino acids. From germline, CDR1 is WSHSY and CDR2 SAAADI. With V trimmed by 6 bases and J by 2 bases, 7 bases remained unmatched. The CDR3 loop reads CASRGFLAGNTGELFF. The CDR3 bases are TGCGCCAGCAGGGGCTTTCTAGCGGGAAACACCGGGGAGCTGTTTTTT.

The chain is built from TRBV19 and TRBJ1-6; 11 bases are a match to TRBD1. In germline, CDR1 is LNHDA, CDR2 SQIVND (reference sequence). The CDR3 consists of 17 residues. V lost 3 bases, J lost 7 bases, and 8 bases stayed unmatched. CDR3 region: CASSIPPGTGGNSPLHF. The DNA of the CDR3 is TGTGCCAGTAGTATCCCACCCGGGACAGGGGGAAATTCACCCCTCCACTTT.

The V call is TRBV5-1, the J call TRBJ2-5, with TRBD2 matching over 8 bases. Looked up from germline, CDR1 is SGHRS and CDR2 is YFSETQ. CDR3 length: 14 amino acids. The trim removed 0 bases at V and 9 bases at J, leaving 7 bases unmatched. CDR3 region: CASSLDTMRGAQYF. The CDR3 DNA reads TGCGCCAGCAGCTTGGATACGATGCGGGGGGCCCAGTACTTC.

The chain is built from TRBV6-6 and TRBJ1-2, with D tentatively TRBD1 (6 bases). The germline CDR1 and CDR2 sequences are MNHNY and SVGAGI (reference sequence). The V gene lost 6 bases and the J gene lost 5 bases, with 13 bases spanning the gap. CDR3 length: 13 amino acids. DNA for the CDR3: TGTGCCAGCAGCTCCGGGACACCGTATGGCTACACCTTC. Translating it yields CASSSGTPYGYTF.

This clone was detected a few times. The V and J genes are TRBV28 and TRBJ1-1, with D unresolved. V lost 10 bases to trimming and J lost 0 bases, with 15 bases between them. This CDR3 has 14 amino acids. Germline V gene sequence: CDR1 MDHEN, CDR2 SYDVKM. The CDR3 sequence: CATTGFHMNTEAFF. The CDR3 DNA reads TGTGCCACCACGGGATTCCACATGAACACTGAAGCTTTCTTT.

The rearrangement joins TRBV28 to TRBJ2-5; tentatively, D is TRBD1 (5 bases). CDR3 length: 16 residues. With 5 bases removed from V and 2 bases from J, the gap between germline ends came to 18 bases. The germline V gene has CDR1 MDHEN and CDR2 SYDVKM. Written as DNA, the CDR3 is TGTGCCAGCAGTCTGGAGACGGGCAGGGATCAAGAGACCCAGTACTTC. Translation: CASSLETGRDQETQYF.

This chain joins TRBV7-3 and TRBJ2-1; tentative D call: TRBD1 (6 bases). CDR1 and CDR2 from the germline V gene are SGHTA and FQGTGA. The CDR3 totals 14 residues. Trimming left V 1 base short and J 5 bases short, with 9 bases between. The CDR3 region is CASSLRGLDNEQFF. CDR3 sequence (DNA): TGTGCCAGCAGCTTAAGGGGGCTAGACAATGAGCAGTTCTTC.

CDR3 coding DNA: TGCGCCAGCAGCCAAGAGGTCAGCTACGAGCAGTACTTC. It codes for CASSQEVSYEQYF. The V gene is TRBV4-3, the J gene TRBJ2-7; D is unclear. CDR1 is LGHNA and CDR2 is YSLEER in the germline V gene. V was clipped by 0 bases and J by 3 bases, with 6 bases between them. The CDR3 length is 13 residues.

The genes are TRBV18 and TRBJ2-7; D not certain. Trimming left V 0 bases short and J 7 bases short, with 13 bases between. CDR3 length equals 14 residues. Germline-derived CDR1 and CDR2 are KGHSH and LQKENI. In nucleotides, the CDR3 is TGTGCCAGCTCACCACCTTATAGCCTTGTAGAGCAGTACTTC. It specifies CASSPPYSLVEQYF. The full variable domain, completed using reference TRBV18 and TRBJ2-7, is NAGVMQNPRHLVRRRGQEARLRCSPMKGHSHVYWYRQLPEEGLKFMVYLQKENIIDESGMPKERFSAEFPKEGPSILRIQQVVRGDSAAYFCASSPPYSLVEQYFGPGTRLTVT.

The chain carries TRBV21-1 and TRBJ2-5; the D call of TRBD1 is as the table states it, not checked on the DNA. TRBV21-1 is marked as a pseudogene. This CDR3 spans 16 amino acids. The DNA of the CDR3 is TGTGCCAGCAGCCTGTTAAAACGGGACATCCAAGAGACCCAGTACTTC. Amino acids: CASSLLKRDIQETQYF.

The CDR3, as DNA: TGCGCCAGCAGCTTATTTTCCGGGGGGCTATCCGGGGAGCTGTTTTTT. As protein: CASSLFSGGLSGELFF. The chain is built from TRBV5-1 and TRBJ2-2; tentatively, D is TRBD2 (7 bases). The V gene's germline CDR1 is SGHRS and CDR2 YFSETQ. The CDR3 spans 16 residues. V was trimmed by 2 bases and J by 6 bases, leaving 17 bases between them.

The chain uses TRBV7-2 and TRBJ1-1; D is perhaps TRBD1 (6 bases). V lost 5 bases, J lost 10 bases, and 17 bases lay in between. Germline V lookup: CDR1 SGHTA, CDR2 FQGNSA. The CDR3 sequence is 13 residues long. The CDR3 reads CASSQGGGYVAFF. The CDR3 DNA reads as TGTGCCAGCAGCCAAGGCGGGGGCTACGTAGCTTTCTTT.

J is TRBJ1-1 and V is TRBV27, with D possibly TRBD1 on 5 matching bases. This CDR3 contains 13 residues. V gave up 6 bases and J gave up 0 bases, with 8 bases separating them. CDR1 MNHEY and CDR2 SMNVEV come from the germline V gene (reference sequence). The CDR3 DNA reads as TGTGCCAGCAGCCGACAGTTGAACACTGAAGCTTTCTTT. This translates into CASSRQLNTEAFF.

V usage is TRBV23-1 and J usage is TRBJ1-3; possibly TRBD1 for D (6 bases). TRBV23-1 is recorded as an ORF, its role being uncertain. The CDR3 length is 15 residues. The V end lost 7 bases, the J end lost 0 bases, and 13 bases lay between the germline ends. The CDR3 sequence: CASTRSQGSGNTIYF. DNA for the CDR3: TGCGCCAGCACCCGATCACAGGGCTCTGGAAACACCATATATTTT.

The chain joins TRBV3-1 (or the pseudogene TRBV3-2) to TRBJ2-4; D may be TRBD2 (7 bases). The CDR3 loop spans 16 amino acids. CDR1 and CDR2 (germline): LGHDT, YNNKEL (reference sequence). Deletions cut 0 bases from V and 5 bases from J, with 14 bases between. CDR3 sequence reads: CASSQDWGGRENIQYF. Here the CDR3 DNA reads TGTGCCAGCAGCCAAGATTGGGGGGGGCGGGAAAACATTCAGTACTTC.

This clone was observed a handful of times. The V call is TRBV27, the J call TRBJ2-3; 7 nucleotides agree with TRBD1. There are 14 residues in the CDR3. Germline V CDR1 and CDR2: MNHEY, SMNVEV (reference sequence). V gave up 6 bases and J gave up 4 bases; unmatched junction bases: 7. This CDR3 is CASSRQGSADTQYF. The CDR3 DNA follows: TGTGCCAGCAGCCGACAGGGATCCGCAGATACGCAGTATTTT.

The chain is built from TRBV19 and TRBJ2-1, with 8 nucleotides matching TRBD2. Germline lookup yields CDR1 LNHDA and CDR2 SQIVND (reference sequence). The CDR3 length is 15 residues. The J segment lost 1 base and the V segment lost 7 bases, leaving 6 bases of the junction unmatched. CDR3 amino acids: CASTRAGGSYNEQFF. In DNA form, the CDR3 reads TGTGCCAGTACTCGCGCGGGGGGTTCCTACAATGAGCAGTTCTTC.

This clone was observed a few times. The V gene is TRBV9, the J gene TRBJ2-2; D possibly corresponds to TRBD1 (6 bases). The CDR3 spans 14 residues. The germline V gene encodes CDR1 SGDLS and CDR2 YYNGEE. Trimming took off 3 bases at V and 0 bases at J, with 6 bases between the two ends. In DNA form, the CDR3 reads TGTGCCAGCAGCGACAGGGCGAACACCGGGGAGCTGTTTTTT. Translation gives CASSDRANTGELFF.

This clone has more than one count but fewer than ten. The chain uses TRBV5-1 and TRBJ1-3; D gene uncertain. CDR1 is SGHRS, CDR2 YFSETQ, per germline. V dropped 7 bases and J dropped 3 bases, with 14 bases sitting between them. The CDR3 is 14 amino acids. This CDR3 is CASREGSSGNTIYF. The CDR3 nucleotides read TGCGCCAGCCGAGAGGGCTCCAGTGGAAACACCATATATTTT. The full variable domain, its missing parts supplied by reference TRBV5-1 and TRBJ1-3, is KAGVTQTPRYLIKTRGQQVTLSCSPISGHRSVSWYQQTPGQGLQFLFEYFSETQRNKGNFPGRFSGRQFSNSRSEMNVSTLELGDSALYLCASREGSSGNTIYFGEGSWLTVV.

CDR3 region: CAIQTSGGLNEQYF. In nucleotides, the CDR3 is TGTGCCATCCAGACTAGCGGGGGCCTAAACGAGCAGTACTTC. The chain carries TRBV28 and TRBJ2-7; 12 bases line up with TRBD2. This CDR3 is built from 14 residues. Per the germline V gene, CDR1 is MDHEN and CDR2 is SYDVKM. Trimming removed 10 bases from V and 5 bases from J; junction bases left unmatched: 9.

The V call is TRBV2, the J call TRBJ2-5, with D tentatively TRBD2 (5 bases). CDR3 length: 14 amino acids. Germline-derived CDR1 and CDR2 are SNHLY and FYNNEI. V lost 0 bases to trimming and J lost 1 base, with 6 bases between them. CDR3 loop: CASSEAGVQETQYF. The CDR3 DNA reads TGTGCCAGCAGTGAAGCGGGAGTCCAAGAGACCCAGTACTTC.

CDR3 nucleotide sequence: TGTGCCAGCAGTCCACAAGAGACCCAGTACTTC. Protein product: CASSPQETQYF. The chain uses TRBV2 and TRBJ2-5; D not certain. CDR3 length: 11 amino acids. Trimming stripped 5 bases from V and 2 bases from J, with 3 bases between. The V gene's germline CDR1 is SNHLY and CDR2 FYNNEI.